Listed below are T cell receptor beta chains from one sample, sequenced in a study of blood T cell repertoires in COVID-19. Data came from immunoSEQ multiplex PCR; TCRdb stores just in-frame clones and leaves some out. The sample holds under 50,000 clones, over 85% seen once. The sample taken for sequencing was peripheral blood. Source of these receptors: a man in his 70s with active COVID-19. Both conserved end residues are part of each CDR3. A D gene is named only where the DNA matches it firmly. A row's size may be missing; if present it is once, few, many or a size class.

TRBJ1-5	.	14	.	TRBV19	CASKNRVGDQPQHF	TGTGCCAGTAAAAACAGGGTGGGGGATCAGCCCCAGCATTTT
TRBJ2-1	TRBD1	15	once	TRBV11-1	CASSLARTGSDEQFF	TGTGCCAGCAGCTTAGCAAGGACAGGGTCGGATGAGCAGTTCTTC
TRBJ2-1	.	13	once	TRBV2	CASSAQVGNEQFF	TGTGCCAGCAGTGCGCAGGTCGGAAATGAGCAGTTCTTC
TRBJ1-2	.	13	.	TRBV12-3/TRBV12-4	CASSLFSSYGYTF	TGTGCCAGCAGTTTATTCTCCTCCTATGGCTACACCTTC
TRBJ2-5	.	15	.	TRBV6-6	CASSYSGRRRETQYF	TGTGCCAGCAGTTACTCTGGTAGGAGGAGAGAGACCCAGTACTTC
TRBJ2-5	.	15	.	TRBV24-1	CATSDGGLDEETQYF	TGTGCCACCAGTGACGGGGGACTTGATGAGGAGACCCAGTACTTC
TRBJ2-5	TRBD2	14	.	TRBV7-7	CASSSSGARETQYF	TGTGCCAGCAGCTCTAGCGGGGCTAGGGAGACCCAGTACTTC
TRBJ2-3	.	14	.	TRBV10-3	CAISDSGRADTQYF	TGTGCCATCAGTGATAGCGGAAGAGCAGATACGCAGTATTTT
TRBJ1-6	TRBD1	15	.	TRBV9	CASSSGTVYNSPLHF	TGTGCCAGCAGCTCGGGGACAGTTTATAATTCACCCCTCCACTTT
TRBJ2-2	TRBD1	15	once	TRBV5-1	CATGRQGVDTGELFF	TGCGCCACCGGAAGACAGGGGGTTGACACCGGGGAGCTGTTTTTT
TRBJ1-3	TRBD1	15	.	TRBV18	CASSPTTGGENTIYF	TGTGCCAGCTCACCAACGACAGGGGGCGAAAACACCATATATTTT
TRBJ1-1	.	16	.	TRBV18	CASSPISGQVDRFTFF	TGTGCCAGCTCACCAATCTCTGGACAAGTAGACCGGTTTACTTTCTTT
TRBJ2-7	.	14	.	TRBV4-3	CASSQDRGFSEQYF	TGCGCCAGCAGCCAAGATCGCGGTTTTAGCGAGCAGTACTTC
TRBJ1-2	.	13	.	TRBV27	CVDGGEGYYGYTF	TGTGTCGATGGGGGGGAAGGTTACTATGGCTACACCTTC
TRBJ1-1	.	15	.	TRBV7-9	CASSLAGGLRTEAFF	TGTGCCAGCAGCTTAGCGGGGGGGCTAAGAACTGAAGCTTTCTTT
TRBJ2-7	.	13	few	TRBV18	CASSPFPGDEQYF	TGTGCCAGCTCACCCTTCCCAGGGGACGAGCAGTACTTC
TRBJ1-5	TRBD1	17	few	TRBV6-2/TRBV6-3	CASSYSTGWYSNQPQHF	TGTGCCAGCAGTTACTCGACAGGGTGGTATAGCAATCAGCCCCAGCATTTT
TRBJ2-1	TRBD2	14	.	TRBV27	CASSLGLGYNEQFF	TGTGCCAGCAGTTTAGGACTAGGGTACAATGAGCAGTTCTTC
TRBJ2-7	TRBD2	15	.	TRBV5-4	CASSYRTSGPYEQYF	TGTGCCAGCAGCTACCGGACTAGCGGTCCCTACGAGCAGTACTTC
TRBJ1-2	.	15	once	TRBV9	CASSVGGGAVYGYTF	TGTGCCAGCAGCGTAGGGGGGGGTGCCGTCTATGGCTACACCTTC
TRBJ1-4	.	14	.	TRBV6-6	CASSSGLWAEKLFF	TGTGCCAGCAGTAGCGGTCTGTGGGCTGAAAAACTGTTTTTT
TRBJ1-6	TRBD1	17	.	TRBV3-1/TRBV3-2	CASSQPIRGDRDSPLHF	TGTGCCAGCAGCCAACCCATCCGGGGGGACAGGGACTCACCCCTCCACTTT
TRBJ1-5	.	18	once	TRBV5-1	CASSLAPVAPYSNQPQHF	TGCGCCAGCAGCTTGGCCCCCGTGGCACCATATAGCAATCAGCCCCAGCATTTT
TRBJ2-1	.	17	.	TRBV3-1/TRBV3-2	CASSQEGTRSSYNEQFF	TGTGCCAGCAGCCAAGAGGGGACTCGGAGCTCCTACAATGAGCAGTTCTTC
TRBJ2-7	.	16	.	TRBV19	CASSPRLGRGSYEQYF	TGTGCCAGTAGTCCCAGACTGGGTCGGGGCTCCTACGAGCAGTACTTC
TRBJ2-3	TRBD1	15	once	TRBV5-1	CASSLGQGGADTQYF	TGCGCCAGCAGCTTAGGACAGGGGGGAGCAGATACGCAGTATTTT
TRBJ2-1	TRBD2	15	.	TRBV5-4	CASSRLARSYNEQFF	TGTGCCAGCAGCCGACTAGCCCGCTCCTACAATGAGCAGTTCTTC
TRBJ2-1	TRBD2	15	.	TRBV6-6	CASSLASGSFSEQFF	TGTGCCAGCAGTTTGGCTAGCGGGAGTTTCAGTGAGCAGTTCTTC
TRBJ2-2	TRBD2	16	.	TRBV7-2	CASSLVLAANTGELFF	TGTGCCAGCAGCTTAGTACTAGCGGCGAACACCGGGGAGCTGTTTTTT
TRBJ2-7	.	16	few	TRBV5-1	CASSLAISARGYEQYF	TGCGCCAGCAGCTTGGCCATCTCAGCCAGGGGCTACGAGCAGTACTTC
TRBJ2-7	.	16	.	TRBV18	CASSPSFRSRVYEQYF	TGTGCCAGCTCACCGAGTTTTAGGAGCAGGGTATACGAGCAGTACTTC
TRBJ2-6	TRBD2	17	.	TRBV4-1	CASSQDGRVSGANVLTF	TGCGCCAGCAGCCAAGACGGGAGGGTCTCCGGGGCCAACGTCCTGACTTTC
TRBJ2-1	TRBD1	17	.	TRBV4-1	CASSQEGQGALQGEQFF	TGCGCCAGCAGCCAGGAGGGACAGGGGGCGTTACAAGGTGAGCAGTTCTTC